The 17 T cell receptor beta chains presented below share a single source sample, sequenced in a study of blood T cell repertoires in COVID-19. Clones were sequenced by immunoSEQ multiplex PCR, and TCRdb holds only the in-frame ones, with some missing. The table lists approximately 130,000 clones, about 85% of them singletons. Sequences were obtained from peripheral blood. These receptors all come from a human donor in a cohort sampled during active COVID-19.

This clone came up a few times. The chain uses TRBV12-2 and TRBJ2-2; the table's D call, TRBD2, has no DNA check behind it. TRBV12-2 is a documented pseudogene. The CDR3 is 17 amino acids. CDR3 amino acids: CASRFRGLAINTGELFF. The CDR3 coding sequence is TGTGCAAGTCGCTTTAGGGGACTAGCCATAAACACCGGGGAGCTGTTTTTT.

The V call is TRBV19, the J call TRBJ2-1, with 14 nucleotides matching TRBD2. This CDR3 contains 19 residues. V trimming: 4 bases; J trimming: 2 bases; junction bases outside the gene matches: 10. In germline, CDR1 is LNHDA, CDR2 SQIVND (reference sequence). CDR3 loop: CASSKPGLAGAKPYNEQFF. Written as DNA, the CDR3 is TGTGCCAGTAGTAAACCGGGACTAGCGGGGGCTAAGCCCTACAATGAGCAGTTCTTC.

This clone was observed a handful of times. This chain joins TRBV5-4 and TRBJ2-1; no definite D call. With 4 bases removed from V and 2 bases from J, the gap between germline ends came to 7 bases. From germline, CDR1 is SGHNT and CDR2 YYREEE (reference sequence). There are 13 residues in the CDR3. CDR3 nucleotide sequence: TGTGCCAGCAGCGCCCGGGCCTACAATGAGCAGTTCTTC. It encodes CASSARAYNEQFF.

The CDR3 sequence: CASSLFARGTYNEQFF. The CDR3 DNA reads TGTGCCAGCAGCTTATTCGCTAGGGGAACCTACAATGAGCAGTTCTTC. The chain links TRBV11-2 to TRBJ2-1; possible D gene TRBD1, 5 bases. V dropped 2 bases and J dropped 2 bases, with 13 bases sitting between them. The germline CDR1 and CDR2 sequences are SGHAT and FQNNGV. This CDR3 spans 16 amino acids.

The CDR3 here is CASSKVQAGVQIGELFF. In nucleotides, the CDR3 is TGTGCCAGCAGCAAAGTTCAAGCGGGAGTCCAAATCGGGGAGCTGTTTTTT. The V and J genes are TRBV21-1 and TRBJ2-2; TRBD2 was called by the table and not checked on the DNA. TRBV21-1 is annotated as a pseudogene. The length of the CDR3 is 17 residues.

The chain has TRBV20-1 and TRBJ1-1; 7 bases are shared with TRBD1. The J segment lost 0 bases and the V segment lost 3 bases, leaving 4 bases of the junction unmatched. Germline CDR1 is DFQATT and CDR2 is SNEGSKA (reference sequence). The CDR3 runs 14 residues. The CDR3 DNA reads as TGCAGTGCTAGTCGGGACAGCATGAACACTGAAGCTTTCTTT. Its translation: CSASRDSMNTEAFF.

The chain employs TRBV11-2 and TRBJ2-2; perhaps TRBD2 as D (6 bases). The ends were cut back, 6 bases at V and 3 bases at J, with 17 bases in the middle. The CDR3 is 16 amino acids. Germline loops: CDR1 SGHAT, CDR2 FQNNGV. The CDR3 protein is CASSTSAGIDTGELFF. The CDR3 DNA reads as TGTGCCAGCAGTACCTCTGCGGGGATCGACACCGGGGAGCTGTTTTTT.

This chain links TRBV18 with TRBJ2-5; weak D call: TRBD2 (6 bases). The CDR3 spans 16 residues. Germline V gives CDR1 KGHSH, CDR2 LQKENI. Trimming took off 3 bases at V and 4 bases at J, with 18 bases between the two ends. CDR3 sequence: CASSPTVRGIGETQYF. In nucleotides, the CDR3 is TGTGCCAGCTCACCGACAGTTCGGGGGATCGGAGAGACCCAGTACTTC.

This sequence joins TRBV7-9 and TRBJ1-3; 7 bases are shared with TRBD1. V was pared by 4 bases and J by 4 bases, with 10 bases of the junction left unmatched. Germline values: CDR1 SEHNR, CDR2 FQNEAQ (reference sequence). The CDR3 totals 16 residues. The CDR3 sequence: CASSSTSTGNGNTIYF. CDR3 DNA: TGTGCCAGCAGCTCGACCTCGACAGGGAACGGAAACACCATATATTTT.

This sequence joins TRBV7-2 and TRBJ2-6; D unclear. The germline V gene has CDR1 SGHTA and CDR2 FQGNSA. The CDR3 contains 15 residues. Trimming cost V 1 base and J 3 bases, with 7 bases left between them. CDR3: CASSLGSVGANVLTF. The CDR3 nucleotides are TGTGCCAGCAGCTTAGGGTCGGTTGGGGCCAACGTCCTGACTTTC.

This rearrangement joins TRBV3-1 (or the pseudogene TRBV3-2) to TRBJ2-3; D ambiguous. Germline CDR1 and CDR2: LGHDT and YNNKEL (reference sequence). This CDR3 spans 15 amino acids. V was pared by 1 base and J by 0 bases, with 8 bases between. The CDR3 spells CASSQVWSSTDTQYF. The CDR3 region has the DNA TGTGCCAGCAGCCAAGTTTGGAGCAGCACAGATACGCAGTATTTT.

CDR3 nucleotides: TGCGCCAGCAGCTTGGGGCAGGGACAGGGGGGTCGGGAGACCCAGTACTTC. Its protein product is CASSLGQGQGGRETQYF. The chain joins TRBV5-1 to TRBJ2-5; TRBD1 agrees at 11 bases. The ends lost 0 bases at V and 5 bases at J; junction bases unmatched: 9. This CDR3 comprises 17 residues. Per the germline V gene, CDR1 is SGHRS and CDR2 is YFSETQ.

V gene TRBV27 combines with J gene TRBJ1-5; a weak D match, TRBD1 (6 bases). Trimming removed 6 bases from V and 3 bases from J, with 12 bases in between. The CDR3 covers 14 residues. The germline V gene encodes CDR1 MNHEY and CDR2 SMNVEV (reference sequence). The CDR3 nucleotides are TGTGCCAGCAGCTTCGGACAGTTCAATCAGCCCCAGCATTTT. This translates into CASSFGQFNQPQHF.

The CDR3 region is CASSQGPAMRKNEAFF. The CDR3 nucleotides read TGTGCCAGCAGCCAAGGACCAGCCATGAGGAAAAATGAAGCTTTCTTT. The J gene is TRBJ1-1, the V gene TRBV14, with D unresolved. Germline V gene data show CDR1 as SGHDN and CDR2 as FVKESK. The CDR3 totals 16 residues. The V end lost 1 base, the J end lost 7 bases, and 19 bases lay between the germline ends.

This clone was detected only once. The genes are TRBV12-3 or TRBV12-4 and TRBJ2-5; a possible D gene is TRBD2 (5 bases). V was trimmed by 8 bases and J by 5 bases, leaving 12 bases between them. This CDR3 is 12 amino acids long. CDR3 in amino acids: CASGPSSETQYF. The CDR3 region has the DNA TGTGCCAGCGGTCCTAGCTCGGAGACCCAGTACTTC.

The CDR3 loop reads CARSLTLLEAFF. The CDR3, as DNA: TGTGCCAGAAGCTTGACTCTTTTAGAAGCTTTCTTT. J is TRBJ1-1 and V is TRBV5-3; D not resolved. TRBV5-3 is an ORF for which the function is uncertain. This CDR3 region has 12 residues. Deletions cut 1 base from V and 8 bases from J, with 9 bases between.

V usage is TRBV11-2 and J usage is TRBJ1-3, with D unresolved. Trimming removed 5 bases from V and 0 bases from J, with 11 bases in between. Germline V gene data show CDR1 as SGHAT and CDR2 as FQNNGV. This CDR3 is 15 amino acids long. CDR3 in amino acids: CASSPDGLSGNTIYF. CDR3 bases: TGTGCCAGCAGCCCCGACGGACTCTCTGGAAACACCATATATTTT.